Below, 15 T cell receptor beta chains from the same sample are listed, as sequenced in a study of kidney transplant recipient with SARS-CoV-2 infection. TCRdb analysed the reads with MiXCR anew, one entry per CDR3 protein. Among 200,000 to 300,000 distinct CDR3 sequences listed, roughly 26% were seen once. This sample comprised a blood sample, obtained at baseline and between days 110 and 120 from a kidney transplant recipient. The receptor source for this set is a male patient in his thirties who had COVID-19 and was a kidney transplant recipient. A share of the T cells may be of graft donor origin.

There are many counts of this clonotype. The CDR3: CASSPYHREDTQYF. The CDR3 region has the DNA TGTGCCAGCAGTCCCTACCACAGGGAAGATACGCAGTATTTT. V is TRBV27 and J is TRBJ2-3, with D possibly TRBD1 on 6 matching bases. The CDR3 consists of 14 residues. From germline, CDR1 is MNHEY and CDR2 SMNVEV (reference sequence). With 5 bases removed from V and 5 bases from J, the gap between germline ends came to 14 bases.

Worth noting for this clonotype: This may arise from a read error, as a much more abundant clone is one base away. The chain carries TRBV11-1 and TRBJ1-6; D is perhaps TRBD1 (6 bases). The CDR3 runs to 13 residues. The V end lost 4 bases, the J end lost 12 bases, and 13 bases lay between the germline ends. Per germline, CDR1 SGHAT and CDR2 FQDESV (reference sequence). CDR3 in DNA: TGTGCCAGCAGCTGCGACAGGCAGGGACCCCTCCACTTT. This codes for CASSCDRQGPLHF.

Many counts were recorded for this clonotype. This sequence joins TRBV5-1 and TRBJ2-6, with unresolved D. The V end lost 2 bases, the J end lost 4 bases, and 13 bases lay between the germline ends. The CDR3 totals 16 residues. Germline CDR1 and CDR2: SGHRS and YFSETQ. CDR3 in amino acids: CASSFVLEAGANVLTF. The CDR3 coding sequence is TGCGCCAGCAGCTTCGTCTTGGAAGCCGGGGCCAACGTCCTGACTTTC.

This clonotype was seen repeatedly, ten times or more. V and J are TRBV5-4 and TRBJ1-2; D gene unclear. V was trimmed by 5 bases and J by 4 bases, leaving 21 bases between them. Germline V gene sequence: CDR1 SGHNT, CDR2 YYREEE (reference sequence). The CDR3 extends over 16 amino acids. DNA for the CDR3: TGTGCCAGCAGGGGTAACGTACCAGGAAAGACCTATGGCTACACCTTC. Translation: CASRGNVPGKTYGYTF.

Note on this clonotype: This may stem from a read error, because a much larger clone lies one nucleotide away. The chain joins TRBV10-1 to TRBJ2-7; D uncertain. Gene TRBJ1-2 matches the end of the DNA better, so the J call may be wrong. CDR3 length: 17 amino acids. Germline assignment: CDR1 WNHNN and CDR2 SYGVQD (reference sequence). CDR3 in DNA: TGCGCCAACAGTTTATGGTCAAGATCGCGAAAGACCTATGGCTACACCTTC. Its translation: CANSLWSRSRKTYGYTF.

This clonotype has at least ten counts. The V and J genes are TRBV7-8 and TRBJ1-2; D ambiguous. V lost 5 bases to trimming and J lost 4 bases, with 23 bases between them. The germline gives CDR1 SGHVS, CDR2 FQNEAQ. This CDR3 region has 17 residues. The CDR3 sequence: CASSGVKFTRKTYGYTF. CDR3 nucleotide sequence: TGTGCCAGCAGCGGAGTCAAGTTTACCCGAAAGACCTATGGCTACACCTTC.

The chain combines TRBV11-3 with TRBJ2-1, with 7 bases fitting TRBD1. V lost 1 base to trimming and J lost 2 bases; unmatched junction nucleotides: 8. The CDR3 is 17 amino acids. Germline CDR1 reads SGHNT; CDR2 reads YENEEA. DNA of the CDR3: TGTGCCAGCAGCTTAGGATCCGGGACAGTAACCTACAATGAGCAGTTCTTC. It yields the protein CASSLGSGTVTYNEQFF.

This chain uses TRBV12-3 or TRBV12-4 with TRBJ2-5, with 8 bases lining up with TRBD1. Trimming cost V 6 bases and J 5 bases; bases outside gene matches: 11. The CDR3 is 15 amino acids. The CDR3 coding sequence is TGTGCCAGCAGCGAAGAACAGGGGGAGCAGGAGACCCAGTACTTC. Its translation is CASSEEQGEQETQYF.

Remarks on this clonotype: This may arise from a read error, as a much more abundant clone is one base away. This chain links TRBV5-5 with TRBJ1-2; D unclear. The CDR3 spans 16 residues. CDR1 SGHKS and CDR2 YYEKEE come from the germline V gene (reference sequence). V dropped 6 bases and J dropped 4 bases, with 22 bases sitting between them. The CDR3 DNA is TGTGCCAGCACCGCGAATGTCTCGCGAAGGACCTATGGCTACACCTTC. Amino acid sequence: CASTANVSRRTYGYTF.

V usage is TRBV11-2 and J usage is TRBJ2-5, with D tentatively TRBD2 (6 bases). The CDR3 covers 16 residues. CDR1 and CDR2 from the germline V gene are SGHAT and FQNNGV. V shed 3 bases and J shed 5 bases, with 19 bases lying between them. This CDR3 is CASSFGGLSLGETQYF. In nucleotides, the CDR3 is TGTGCCAGCAGCTTCGGGGGACTCAGCCTGGGGGAGACCCAGTACTTC.

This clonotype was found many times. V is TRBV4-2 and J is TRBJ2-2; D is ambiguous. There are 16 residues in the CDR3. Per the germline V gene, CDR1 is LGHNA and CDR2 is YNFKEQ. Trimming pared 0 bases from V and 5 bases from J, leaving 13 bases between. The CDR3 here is CASSQDRPLGTGELFF. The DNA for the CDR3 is TGTGCCAGCAGCCAAGATCGGCCCCTTGGGACCGGGGAGCTGTTTTTT.

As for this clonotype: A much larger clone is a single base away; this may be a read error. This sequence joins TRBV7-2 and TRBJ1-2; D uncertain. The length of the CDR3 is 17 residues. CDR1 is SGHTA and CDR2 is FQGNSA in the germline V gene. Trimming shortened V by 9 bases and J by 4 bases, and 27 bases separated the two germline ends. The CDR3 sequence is CARSRCSRDGKTYGYTF. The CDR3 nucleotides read TGTGCCAGAAGCCGTTGCTCCAGAGACGGAAAGACCTATGGCTACACCTTC.

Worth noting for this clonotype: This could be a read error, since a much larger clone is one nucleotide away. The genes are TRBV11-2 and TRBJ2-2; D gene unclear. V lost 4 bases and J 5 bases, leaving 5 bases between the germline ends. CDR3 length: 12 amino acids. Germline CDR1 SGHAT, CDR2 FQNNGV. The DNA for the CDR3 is TGTGCCAGCAGCTCGGAGACCGGGGAGCTGTTTTTT. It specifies CASSSETGELFF.

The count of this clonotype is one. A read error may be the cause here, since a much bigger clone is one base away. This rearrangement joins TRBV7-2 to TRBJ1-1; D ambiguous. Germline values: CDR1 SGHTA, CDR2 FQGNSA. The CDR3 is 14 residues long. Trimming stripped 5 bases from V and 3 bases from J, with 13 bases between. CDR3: CASSAHGRDTEAFF. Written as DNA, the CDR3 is TGTGCCAGCAGCGCCCACGGGAGGGACACTGAAGCTTTCTTT.

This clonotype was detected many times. CDR3 bases: TGTGCCAGCAGCCCCTTCCAGGGGAGGAAGAACTATGGCTACACCTTC. Translating it yields CASSPFQGRKNYGYTF. The chain has TRBV12-3 or TRBV12-4 and TRBJ1-2, with a weak D call TRBD1 (6 bases). This CDR3 region has 16 residues. Trimming stripped 6 bases from V and 2 bases from J, with 19 bases between.